This T cell receptor beta chain was retrieved from a study of blood T cell repertoires in COVID-19 (dated by TCRdb to 2019 to 2021). General notes on the study: The collaborator samples originated in the United States, Italy and Spain and spanned the acute and convalescent phases of COVID-19. The material from the prospective study consisted of cDNA or gDNA derived from T cells, B-cell-depleted T cells, or PBMCs. Subjects who had been exposed to COVID-19, were actively infected with it, or had recovered from it provided the deeply sampled blood TCRbeta repertoires that made up the dataset. The repertoires were released in a freely available public database meant as a resource for research on the immune response to SARS-CoV-2. The samples were drawn from two sources: the first 160 participants of the ongoing ImmuneRACE study, and approximately 1,300 subjects contributed by 6 global collaborators. A de-identified subject ID, COVID-19 status, age in years and sex were almost always included in the sample metadata. Where HLA class I and class II types were available, the types were taken from metadata supplied by the sample provider, not from assay-based typing.

Summary of the overall study and its limitations: Clinical and demographic metadata were provided uncurated, with the amount varying by source and participant.

Reading from cysteine to phenylalanine, the CDR3 counts 13 amino acids. Only the CDR3 DNA stays, 39 bases, in frame from base 1. At the junction V is shortened by 1 base and J by 3 bases, with 7 bases in between. Collaborating institutions collected whole blood in K2EDTA tubes following their own protocols. Collaborator samples were shipped for TCRbeta analysis as frozen whole blood, isolated PBMCs, or DNA extracted from either sample type. TCRbeta CDR3 regions were amplified from genomic DNA using the immunoSEQ Assay, a bias-controlled multiplex PCR. Concerning the study's data processing: The number of nucleated cells in each sample was estimated from the amplification of reference gene primers within the assay. Sequence reads were collapsed and filtered to measure the absolute abundance of every unique TCRbeta CDR3 rearrangement. For each sample, productive Simpson clonality was calculated by taking the square root of Simpson's diversity index across productive rearrangements. This is the immuneACCESS table as TCRdb keeps it, with only in-frame sequences that have V and J called. A part of the clones is gone; compared with another copy, unresolved V genes explain less than half, and the rest is unexplained. V and J calls and clone size are copied from that table; D and trimming were computed from the DNA. The sample includes about 140,000 clones, with 88% observed a single time. Clones ranked in the top ten supply around 1.9% of the sample.

Notes on this clone: Its antigen is unknown. No much larger clone exists at a distance of one base, and base qualities are not known.

The chain was built from TRBV12-3 or TRBV12-4 and TRBJ2-7; TRBD2 is possibly the D segment (6 matching bases). Source material: peripheral blood. This clonotype originated in a man in his 70s with acute or convalescent COVID-19. CDR3 reads: CASSLGEVYEQYF. The sequenced DNA is TGTGCCAGCAGTTTAGGGGAGGTCTACGAGCAGTACTTC.